This is a list of T cell receptor beta chains from one sample in a study of blood T cell repertoires in COVID-19. Libraries were prepared by immunoSEQ multiplex PCR; TCRdb keeps only in-frame clonotypes and omits some of them. In the table there are fewer than 200,000 clones, about 90% of which are singletons. Sequenced: PBMCs or T cells enriched from blood (not recorded which). These TCRs come from a woman between 18 and 29 years old who had recovered from COVID-19. Both conserved end residues are part of each CDR3. The D gene is left open where the match is weak. Expanded clones get a size class; other rows say once, few or many, or leave the size out.

V	J	size	D	CDR3	DNA
TRBV5-1	TRBJ2-2	.	TRBD1	CASSRRQGDTGELFF	TGCGCCAGCAGCAGGAGACAGGGGGACACCGGGGAGCTGTTTTTT
TRBV28	TRBJ1-4	.	.	CASSPRGARKEKLFF	TGTGCCAGCAGCCCTCGGGGGGCGCGCAAGGAAAAACTGTTTTTT
TRBV4-3	TRBJ2-7	.	.	CASSQEDTYEQYF	TGCGCCAGCAGCCAAGAAGACACCTACGAGCAGTACTTC
TRBV3-1/TRBV3-2	TRBJ2-4	.	TRBD1	CASSQDLLDRLGVAKNIQYF	TGTGCCAGCAGCCAAGATTTATTGGACAGGCTGGGGGTAGCCAAAAACATTCAGTACTTC
TRBV2	TRBJ1-2	.	.	CASSETAGYGYTF	TGTGCCAGCAGTGAAACGGCAGGATATGGCTACACCTTC
TRBV7-2	TRBJ2-1	.	.	CASSPATRVYNEQFF	TGTGCCAGCAGCCCTGCTACTAGAGTTTACAATGAGCAGTTCTTC
TRBV5-1	TRBJ1-1	.	TRBD1	CATEGQLRRWGLTEAFF	TGCGCCACCGAGGGACAGTTGAGGCGCTGGGGTCTCACTGAAGCTTTCTTT
TRBV6-5	TRBJ2-1	.	.	CASSYDRYSYNEQFF	TGTGCCAGCAGTTACGACAGGTATTCCTACAATGAGCAGTTCTTC
TRBV2	TRBJ2-1	.	.	CASKGYNEQFF	TGTGCCAGCAAGGGGTACAATGAGCAGTTCTTC
TRBV29-1	TRBJ1-1	.	.	CSVVVSGGTEAFF	TGCAGCGTTGTGGTCTCGGGGGGCACTGAAGCTTTCTTT
TRBV27	TRBJ1-5	.	.	CASSLTWAGNQPQHF	TGTGCCAGCAGTTTAACTTGGGCAGGCAATCAGCCCCAGCATTTT
TRBV4-2	TRBJ2-3	few	.	CASSPRAGLGADTQYF	TGTGCCAGCAGCCCGCGAGCGGGTCTGGGGGCAGATACGCAGTATTTT
TRBV19	TRBJ1-5	.	TRBD1	CASSLAGTDHNQPQHF	TGTGCCAGTAGTTTAGCCGGGACAGACCACAATCAGCCCCAGCATTTT
TRBV7-2	TRBJ1-3	.	.	CASSSGGRVGNTIYF	TGTGCCAGCAGCTCCGGAGGGAGAGTTGGAAACACCATATATTTT
TRBV15	TRBJ2-3	.	.	CATSQASTDTQYF	TGTGCCACCAGCCAGGCCAGCACAGATACGCAGTATTTT
TRBV18	TRBJ1-5	few	.	CASSLQGPDYSNQPQHF	TGTGCCAGCTCACTACAGGGCCCAGATTATAGCAATCAGCCCCAGCATTTT
TRBV27	TRBJ2-3	.	.	CASSQEVGTQYF	TGTGCCAGCAGCCAGGAGGTCGGTACGCAGTATTTT
TRBV11-2	TRBJ2-1	.	TRBD2	CASSPGTSGSGEQFF	TGTGCCAGCAGCCCCGGGACTAGCGGGTCAGGGGAGCAGTTCTTC
TRBV20-1	TRBJ2-1	.	.	CSAYKQFF	TGCAGTGCCTATAAGCAGTTCTTC
TRBV14	TRBJ2-7	.	.	CASSLSTETYEQYF	TGTGCCAGCAGCCTATCAACAGAGACCTACGAGCAGTACTTC
TRBV7-2	TRBJ1-5	.	.	CASSLTGARNQPQHF	TGTGCCAGCAGCTTAACAGGCGCCCGTAATCAGCCCCAGCATTTT
TRBV29-1	TRBJ1-1	.	.	CSVSGTLNMNTEAFF	TGCAGCGTCTCCGGGACACTTAACATGAACACTGAAGCTTTCTTT
TRBV6-5	TRBJ2-1	.	TRBD1	CASSPDREYGEQFF	TGTGCCAGCAGTCCTGACAGGGAATACGGTGAGCAGTTCTTC
TRBV20-1	TRBJ1-1	.	.	CSASVGPNTEAFF	TGCAGTGCTAGTGTGGGCCCGAACACTGAAGCTTTCTTT
TRBV10-3	TRBJ1-1	.	.	CAISDGGPNTEAFF	TGTGCCATCAGTGATGGGGGCCCTAACACTGAAGCTTTCTTT
TRBV4-1	TRBJ2-5	.	TRBD2	CASSLRAGVLETQYF	TGCGCCAGCAGCCTCCGAGCGGGAGTATTAGAGACCCAGTACTTC
TRBV2	TRBJ1-1	.	.	CASSKQFPTSLEAEAFF	TGTGCCAGCAGTAAACAATTTCCGACATCCCTGGAGGCCGAAGCTTTCTTT
TRBV30	TRBJ1-2	.	TRBD1	CAWRFGTGGVGYTF	TGTGCCTGGAGATTTGGGACAGGGGGCGTTGGCTACACCTTC
TRBV6-2/TRBV6-3	TRBJ1-4	.	.	CASSIPGQALNEKLFF	TGTGCCAGCAGCATCCCCGGACAAGCCTTAAATGAAAAACTGTTTTTT
TRBV10-3	TRBJ1-4	.	TRBD1	CASGTAATNEKLFF	TGTGCCTCAGGGACAGCCGCAACTAATGAAAAACTGTTTTTT
TRBV24-1	TRBJ1-2	.	.	CATSKEGGYGYTF	TGTGCCACCAGTAAGGAGGGCGGCTATGGCTACACCTTC
TRBV9	TRBJ2-1	.	TRBD2	CASSASGQHNEQFF	TGTGCCAGCAGCGCTAGCGGGCAGCACAATGAGCAGTTCTTC
TRBV11-3	TRBJ2-1	.	TRBD2	CASSFGGRNEQFF	TGTGCCAGCAGCTTCGGCGGGAGGAATGAGCAGTTCTTC
TRBV2	TRBJ2-2	.	.	CASRDYYTGELFF	TGTGCCAGCAGAGACTATTACACCGGGGAGCTGTTTTTT
TRBV5-6	TRBJ1-6	.	.	CASSLTSSYNSPLHF	TGTGCCAGCAGCTTGACTAGCTCCTATAATTCACCCCTCCACTTT
TRBV2	TRBJ2-1	.	TRBD2	CASRTQGGGGRSRYNEQFF	TGTGCCAGCAGAACCCAGGGAGGAGGCGGGAGGTCCCGATACAATGAGCAGTTCTTC
TRBV9	TRBJ2-7	.	TRBD1	CASSVGQGTYEQYF	TGTGCCAGCAGCGTAGGACAGGGTACCTACGAGCAGTACTTC
TRBV18	TRBJ1-4	.	.	CASSPQGLINEKLFF	TGTGCCAGCTCACCACAAGGACTGATAAATGAAAAACTGTTTTTT
TRBV5-1	TRBJ2-5	once	TRBD1	CASSLLTGGVQETQYF	TGCGCCAGCAGCTTGCTGACAGGGGGCGTTCAAGAGACCCAGTACTTC
TRBV6-6	TRBJ2-3	.	TRBD2	CASSPKRGGKGTDTQYF	TGTGCCAGCAGTCCGAAGCGGGGGGGCAAGGGCACAGATACGCAGTATTTT
TRBV19	TRBJ2-5	.	.	CASSTPTGNGETQYF	TGTGCCAGTAGTACCCCCACAGGGAATGGAGAGACCCAGTACTTC
TRBV19	TRBJ2-1	.	.	CASMLSGAREQFF	TGTGCCAGTATGCTAAGTGGGGCCCGTGAGCAGTTCTTC
TRBV27	TRBJ2-3	.	TRBD1	CASSPGQGRILSHGTDTQYF	TGTGCCAGCAGTCCGGGACAGGGGCGAATACTGTCCCATGGCACAGATACGCAGTATTTT
TRBV27	TRBJ1-6	.	.	CASRVQGYNSPLHF	TGTGCCAGCAGGGTACAGGGCTATAATTCACCCCTCCACTTT
TRBV11-2	TRBJ1-6	.	.	CASSLTDSPLHF	TGTGCCAGCAGCTTAACGGATTCACCCCTCCACTTT
TRBV29-1	TRBJ1-1	.	.	CSVIVVRGTEAFF	TGCAGCGTCATCGTGGTTAGGGGCACTGAAGCTTTCTTT
TRBV24-1	TRBJ2-2	.	.	CATPRTENTGELFF	TGTGCCACCCCCCGGACAGAGAACACCGGGGAGCTGTTTTTT
TRBV28	TRBJ2-1	.	TRBD1	CASSAPDRGRHPDLLDNEQFF	TGTGCCAGCAGTGCACCGGACAGGGGGCGTCATCCTGATCTTCTGGACAATGAGCAGTTCTTC
TRBV4-2	TRBJ2-1	.	TRBD2	CASSQGFGVGRWSYNEQFF	TGTGCCAGCAGCCAAGGATTTGGGGTCGGGAGGTGGTCCTACAATGAGCAGTTCTTC
TRBV18	TRBJ2-5	.	.	CASSLEVSFQGIRETQYF	TGTGCCAGCTCTCTAGAGGTCTCCTTCCAGGGAATAAGAGAGACCCAGTACTTC
TRBV5-1	TRBJ2-5	.	.	CASSLESGRQETQYF	TGCGCCAGCAGCTTGGAATCAGGGAGGCAAGAGACCCAGTACTTC
TRBV3-1/TRBV3-2	TRBJ2-1	few	TRBD2	CASSQEGDYYNEQFF	TGTGCCAGCAGCCAAGAAGGGGACTACTACAATGAGCAGTTCTTC